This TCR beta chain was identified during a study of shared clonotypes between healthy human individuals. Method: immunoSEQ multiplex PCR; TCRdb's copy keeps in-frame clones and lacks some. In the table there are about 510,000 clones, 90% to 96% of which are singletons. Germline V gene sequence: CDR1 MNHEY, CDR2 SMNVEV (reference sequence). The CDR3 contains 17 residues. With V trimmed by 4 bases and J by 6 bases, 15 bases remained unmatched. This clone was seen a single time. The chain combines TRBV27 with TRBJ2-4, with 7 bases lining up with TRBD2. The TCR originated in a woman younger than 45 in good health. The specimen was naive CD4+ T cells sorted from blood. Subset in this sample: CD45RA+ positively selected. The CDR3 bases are TGTGCCAGCAGTTCAATCCCGGGTGGGGGGGAGACAAACATTCAGTACTTC. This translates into CASSSIPGGGETNIQYF.